The text below deals with one T cell receptor beta chain. The antigen remains undetermined. The data stem from a study of post-analysis software for immune sequencing data. Study in general: Included among the disease courses, which were recorded for the cohort, were relapsing-remitting, secondary progressive and progressive-relapsing multiple sclerosis.

This CDR3 region has 11 residues. The germline V gene encodes CDR1 SGHTA and CDR2 FQGNSA. Losses at the gene ends were 1 base for V and 13 bases for J; bases not matched to a gene: 3. Notes on the study in general: Among four or five TRBV segments more frequent in patients than controls were TRBV5-6, TRBV5-1 and TRBV20-1. Samples sharing a preparation batch grouped tightly together when assessed by F measure. A significant reduction in normalized Chao1 diversity was observed in multiple sclerosis patients versus controls.

Unique molecular identifiers had been added to the TCR beta cDNA libraries. T cells, roughly 0.95 to 10 million of them, yielded some 500,000 cDNA molecules. TCRdb reprocessed the PCR reads with MiXCR, giving one entry per CDR3 protein. In the table there are about 760,000 distinct CDR3 sequences, 30% of which are singletons. The receptor's source is a girl aged 5 to 17 with multiple sclerosis. The specimen was blood. The V call is TRBV7-2, the J call TRBJ2-5, with TRBD1 matching over 7 bases. CDR3 DNA sequence: TGTGCCAGCAGCTTAGGGGGACAGCGGTACTTC. Translation: CASSLGGQRYF.